What follows are 30 T cell receptor beta chains derived from one specimen sequenced in a study of T cell repertoires in cytomegalovirus infection (dated by TCRdb to the late 2010s). The treatment or condition label for this specimen denotes: in vitro stimulation with specific CMV peptide epitopes to enrich CMV-specific T cells. No cognate antigen is known for these TCRs. The instrument was an Illumina HiSeq 1500. In TCRdb, the public reads were trimmed at Q25 with fastp and aligned with MiXCR, with productive beta chains retained. All rows with the same CDR3 protein become a single entry with the most common DNA and genes. In all, the sample holds about 69,000 distinct CDR3 sequences, and roughly 28% of those were seen once. Jointly, the top ten make up 45% to 65% of the sample. The sequences come from CD8+ T cells from cultured PBMCs, collected from culture after CMV antigen stimulation. These receptors were taken from a human donor in good health (CMV status not recorded). Some clones in this sample may be carry-over from other donors' samples.

The chain employs TRBV4-3 and TRBJ2-7; the D is unclear. V was clipped by 0 bases and J by 1 base, with 4 bases between them. This CDR3 spans 13 amino acids. Germline CDR1 and CDR2: LGHNA and YSLEER. CDR3: CASSQDVSYEQYF. The CDR3 DNA sequence: TGCGCCAGCAGCCAAGACGTTTCCTACGAGCAGTACTTC.

The chain combines TRBV18 with TRBJ2-4, with a tentative D call TRBD2 (6 bases). CDR1 and CDR2 from the germline V gene are KGHSH and LQKENI. The CDR3 length is 13 residues. Trimming removed 3 bases at V and 5 bases at J, with 8 bases between. The CDR3 DNA reads TGTGCCAGCTCACCGGGGGGACAAAACATTCAGTACTTC. Translating gives CASSPGGQNIQYF.

This clonotype was found many times. The chain combines TRBV15 with TRBJ2-5, with unresolved D. Germline loops: CDR1 LNHNV, CDR2 YYDKDF (reference sequence). This CDR3 spans 16 amino acids. Trimming cost V 0 bases and J 4 bases, with 15 bases left between them. The CDR3 DNA follows: TGTGCCACCAGCAGAGATCGGGTGGGCAGACGAGAGACCCAGTACTTC. Amino acid sequence: CATSRDRVGRRETQYF.

This clonotype showed up just a few times. CDR3 DNA sequence: TGTGCCAGCAGTGGTTCGGGAGGAGAAAAAAGCAATCAGCCCCAGCATTTT. Its protein is CASSGSGGEKSNQPQHF. The V and J genes are TRBV27 and TRBJ1-5; D gene unclear. The CDR3 loop spans 17 amino acids. Trimming shortened V by 5 bases and J by 1 base, and 18 bases separated the two germline ends. CDR1 MNHEY and CDR2 SMNVEV come from the germline V gene (reference sequence).

V usage is TRBV7-3 and J usage is TRBJ2-7; TRBD2 is a possible D gene (5 bases). V was cut by 2 bases and J by 7 bases, with 15 bases left in between. This CDR3 contains 14 residues. Germline V gene lookup returns CDR1 SGHTA and CDR2 FQGTGA. CDR3 coding DNA: TGTGCCAGCAGCTTAGCCTCGGGATCGGGAGAGCAGTACTTC. As protein: CASSLASGSGEQYF. The variable domain in full, with the rest retrieved from reference TRBV7-3 and TRBJ2-7, is GAGVSQTPSNKVTEKGKYVELRCDPISGHTALYWYRQSLGQGPEFLIYFQGTGAADDSGLPNDRFFAVRPEGSVSTLKIQRTERGDSAVYLCASSLASGSGEQYFGPGTRLTVT.

The V call is TRBV4-3, the J call TRBJ2-7; no clear D. Trimming stripped 0 bases from V and 4 bases from J, with 13 bases between. Germline V gene lookup returns CDR1 LGHNA and CDR2 YSLEER. CDR3 length: 15 amino acids. The CDR3 here is CASSQEGLEQYEQYF. The CDR3, as DNA: TGCGCCAGCAGCCAAGAGGGTCTAGAACAGTACGAGCAGTACTTC.

This clonotype appeared a few times. This rearrangement joins TRBV4-3 to TRBJ2-5; D is undetermined. Germline CDR1 is LGHNA and CDR2 is YSLEER. V lost 0 bases, J lost 2 bases, and 10 bases lay in between. This CDR3 has 15 amino acids. The CDR3 sequence is CASSQDFMAQETQYF. For the CDR3, the DNA is TGCGCCAGCAGCCAAGATTTTATGGCTCAAGAGACCCAGTACTTC.

This clonotype was detected only a few times. The CDR3 DNA is TGTGCCAGCAGCCACCGTTGGACTAGCGGGGGGGTGAGTAATGAGCAGTTCTTC. Translated: CASSHRWTSGGVSNEQFF. The V and J genes are TRBV6-2 or TRBV6-3 and TRBJ2-1, with 15 bases matching TRBD2. CDR1 is MNHEY and CDR2 is SVGEGT in the germline V gene. Trimming cost V 6 bases and J 7 bases; bases outside gene matches: 13. This CDR3 spans 18 amino acids.

V usage is TRBV19 and J usage is TRBJ1-2; D ambiguous. The CDR3 extends over 12 amino acids. Germline assignment: CDR1 LNHDA and CDR2 SQIVND (reference sequence). The V end was cut by 3 bases, the J end by 7 bases, with 9 bases between. CDR3 nucleotide sequence: TGTGCCAGTAGTATTGCCGGCTTTGGCTACACCTTC. This sequence encodes CASSIAGFGYTF.

This clonotype occurred a few times. The V and J genes are TRBV25-1 and TRBJ2-3; the D is unclear. The CDR3 is 14 residues long. V was trimmed by 1 base and J by 6 bases, leaving 11 bases between them. Germline V gene sequence: CDR1 MGHDK, CDR2 SYGVNS. CDR3 region: CASSEWPERDTQYF. CDR3 bases: TGTGCCAGCAGTGAATGGCCCGAGCGCGATACGCAGTATTTT.

This clonotype has at least ten counts. This sequence joins TRBV7-3 and TRBJ2-1; TRBD1 aligns across 7 bases. Germline loops: CDR1 SGHTA, CDR2 FQGTGA. The CDR3 totals 15 residues. V shed 2 bases and J 1 base; nucleotides not matched to a gene: 2. The CDR3 DNA reads as TGTGCCAGCAGCTTATCAGGGGGTTCCTACAATGAGCAGTTCTTC. As protein: CASSLSGGSYNEQFF.

This clonotype was detected a few times. The rearrangement uses TRBV7-2 and TRBJ2-7; 12 bases fit TRBD1. The CDR3 is 15 amino acids. V was pared by 6 bases and J by 5 bases, with 8 bases of the junction left unmatched. Germline V gene sequence: CDR1 SGHTA, CDR2 FQGNSA. DNA for the CDR3: TGTGCCAGCAGTCATCCGGGACAGGGGGCCCACGAGCAGTACTTC. Translation: CASSHPGQGAHEQYF.

This clonotype was counted only a few times. This chain joins TRBV6-6 and TRBJ1-3; a weak D match, TRBD1 (6 bases). V lost 6 bases and J 0 bases, leaving 15 bases between the germline ends. Germline V gene data show CDR1 as MNHNY and CDR2 as SVGAGI (reference sequence). This CDR3 has 16 residues. The CDR3 is CASRDSGQSSGNTIYF. The CDR3 DNA reads as TGTGCCAGCAGGGATTCTGGACAGTCCTCTGGAAACACCATATATTTT.

The chain uses TRBV12-3 or TRBV12-4 and TRBJ2-5; TRBD2 aligns across 7 bases. The CDR3 covers 13 residues. The V gene end was trimmed by 7 bases and the J gene end by 2 bases; junction bases not matched to a gene: 4. The CDR3 loop is CASTLGLQETQYF. CDR3 bases: TGTGCCAGCACCCTGGGACTACAAGAGACCCAGTACTTC.

This clonotype turned up a few times. The V gene is TRBV12-3 or TRBV12-4, the J gene TRBJ2-1; TRBD2 aligns across 12 bases. This CDR3 region has 18 residues. Trimming at V came to 7 bases and at J to 0 bases, leaving 10 bases not matched to a gene. CDR3 protein: CASTPGLAGSSSYNEQFF. In DNA form, the CDR3 reads TGTGCCAGCACCCCCGGACTAGCGGGGTCGAGCTCCTACAATGAGCAGTTCTTC.

The chain combines TRBV12-3 or TRBV12-4 with TRBJ2-1; D uncertain. Trimming pared 0 bases from V and 7 bases from J, leaving 10 bases between. CDR3 length equals 14 residues. The CDR3, as DNA: TGTGCCAGCAGTTTAGCGCCTCAAGGGAATGAGCAGTTCTTC. It is translated as CASSLAPQGNEQFF.

The rearrangement uses TRBV5-4 and TRBJ1-1; no firm D call. The CDR3 runs to 14 residues. V dropped 1 base and J dropped 0 bases, with 7 bases sitting between them. The germline CDR1 and CDR2 sequences are SGHNT and YYREEE (reference sequence). The CDR3 nucleotides read TGTGCCAGCAGCTTGAGAAATCTGAACACTGAAGCTTTCTTT. It specifies CASSLRNLNTEAFF.

This clonotype was seen more than once but under ten times. The chain carries TRBV4-2 and TRBJ2-7, with TRBD1 matching 8 bases. Germline assignment: CDR1 LGHNA and CDR2 YNFKEQ. The CDR3 sequence is 14 residues long. V was pared by 0 bases and J by 3 bases, with 1 base of the junction left unmatched. The CDR3: CASSQDGQGYEQYF. DNA of the CDR3: TGTGCCAGCAGCCAAGATGGACAGGGCTACGAGCAGTACTTC.

V gene TRBV4-1 combines with J gene TRBJ1-5; D may be TRBD1 (5 bases). Germline values: CDR1 MGHRA, CDR2 YSYEKL. The CDR3 runs 12 residues. Between the trimmed V and J ends, which lost 4 bases and 9 bases, there was a span of 10 bases. CDR3 loop: CASSPDSGPQHF. CDR3 DNA sequence: TGCGCCAGCAGCCCAGACAGTGGGCCCCAGCATTTT.

This clonotype was seen ten or more times. The J gene is TRBJ2-7, the V gene TRBV7-6; 7 positions match TRBD2. Germline loops: CDR1 SGHVS, CDR2 FNYEAQ. CDR3 length equals 15 residues. Trimming at V came to 1 base and at J to 1 base, leaving 4 bases not matched to a gene. The CDR3 DNA reads TGTGCCAGCAGCTTAGACGGGCGGGAGTCCTACGAGCAGTACTTC. As protein: CASSLDGRESYEQYF.

The CDR3 nucleotides are TGTGCCAGCAGTTACTCTTTGGACAGCTCCTACAATGAGCAGTTCTTC. Its protein is CASSYSLDSSYNEQFF. The chain employs TRBV6-5 and TRBJ2-1; weak D call: TRBD1 (6 bases). Germline V lookup: CDR1 MNHEY, CDR2 SVGAGI. V lost 0 bases to trimming and J lost 0 bases, with 9 bases between them. This CDR3 is 16 amino acids long.

By share of the sample, this clonotype is medium-sized. The chain uses TRBV6-2 or TRBV6-3 and TRBJ1-1, with TRBD1 as a possible D gene (6 bases). Germline-derived CDR1 and CDR2 are MNHEY and SVGEGT. V shed 6 bases and J shed 3 bases, with 11 bases lying between them. The CDR3 covers 13 residues. The CDR3, as DNA: TGTGCCAGCAGCTCAGGGGTCTACACTGAAGCTTTCTTT. Amino acid sequence: CASSSGVYTEAFF.

This chain connects TRBV27 to TRBJ2-2; D is unclear. The CDR3 loop spans 12 amino acids. The V gene's germline CDR1 is MNHEY and CDR2 SMNVEV (reference sequence). V was clipped by 6 bases and J by 4 bases, with 6 bases between them. The CDR3 DNA reads as TGTGCCAGCAGCCTCCCCACCGGGGAGCTGTTTTTT. Translation: CASSLPTGELFF.

V gene TRBV6-8 combines with J gene TRBJ2-7, with D uncertain. Per germline, CDR1 MNHGY and CDR2 SAAAGT. There are 13 residues in the CDR3. Trimming shortened V by 2 bases and J by 7 bases, and 12 bases separated the two germline ends. CDR3: CASSYLDDFEQYF. CDR3 nucleotides: TGTGCCAGCAGTTACCTGGACGACTTTGAGCAGTACTTC.

The rearrangement links TRBV9 to TRBJ2-2; D call uncertain. The CDR3 sequence is 12 residues long. Germline lookup yields CDR1 SGDLS and CDR2 YYNGEE. Trimming took off 3 bases at V and 2 bases at J, with 2 bases between the two ends. The CDR3 loop is CASSANTGELFF. CDR3 DNA: TGTGCCAGCAGCGCCAACACCGGGGAGCTGTTTTTT.

This clonotype was observed a few times. This chain joins TRBV10-1 and TRBJ2-1, with D possibly being TRBD1 (5 bases). Germline lookup yields CDR1 WNHNN and CDR2 SYGVQD (reference sequence). Trimming removed 0 bases at V and 2 bases at J, with 14 bases between. This CDR3 is built from 17 residues. The chain's CDR3 is CASSESVSGYAYNEQFF. The CDR3 DNA reads TGCGCCAGCAGTGAGTCGGTCTCAGGGTATGCCTACAATGAGCAGTTCTTC.

This chain uses TRBV6-5 with TRBJ2-2; TRBD2 aligns across 8 bases. This CDR3 contains 15 residues. Germline lookup yields CDR1 MNHEY and CDR2 SVGAGI. The ends lost 4 bases at V and 4 bases at J; junction bases unmatched: 5. The CDR3 loop is CASSLSGGVTGELFF. In DNA, the CDR3 is TGTGCCAGCAGTTTGAGCGGGGGAGTCACCGGGGAGCTGTTTTTT.

This chain uses TRBV7-2 with TRBJ2-5; 8 nucleotides align to TRBD2. Germline V gene data show CDR1 as SGHTA and CDR2 as FQGNSA. The trim removed 3 bases at V and 5 bases at J, leaving 5 bases unmatched. This CDR3 spans 14 amino acids. The CDR3 is CASSLRGAFETQYF. In DNA form, the CDR3 reads TGTGCCAGCAGCTTGCGGGGGGCATTCGAGACCCAGTACTTC.

The V and J genes are TRBV27 and TRBJ1-1; possible D gene TRBD1, 5 bases. The V gene's germline CDR1 is MNHEY and CDR2 SMNVEV (reference sequence). The V end was cut by 0 bases, the J end by 1 base, with 9 bases between. The CDR3 loop spans 15 amino acids. The CDR3 loop reads CASSLSGGANTEAFF. CDR3 bases: TGTGCCAGCAGTTTATCGGGAGGGGCGAACACTGAAGCTTTCTTT.

The chain couples TRBV4-1 to TRBJ1-1; D is uncertain. Per the germline V gene, CDR1 is MGHRA and CDR2 is YSYEKL. Trimming stripped 0 bases from V and 1 base from J, with 6 bases between. The length of the CDR3 is 14 residues. CDR3 nucleotide sequence: TGCGCCAGCAGCCAAGATATCGGGAACACTGAAGCTTTCTTT. Translated, it gives CASSQDIGNTEAFF.